This T cell receptor (beta chain) was observed in a study of T cells after yellow fever vaccination. This clonotype has only a few counts. Between the trimmed V and J ends, which lost 5 bases and 4 bases, there was a span of 17 bases. The germline gives CDR1 MNHEY, CDR2 SVGEGT. The CDR3 consists of 16 residues. Each CDR3 protein is one row after TCRdb ran MiXCR on the 5' RACE reads. The sample has some 400,000 distinct CDR3 sequences; around a sixth are singletons. Sequenced here: PBMCs, sampled before the yellow fever booster vaccination. The chain has TRBV6-2 or TRBV6-3 and TRBJ2-2, with a possible D match to TRBD2 (7 bases). The origin of this receptor is a man between 18 and 35 years old who received the YFV17D yellow fever vaccine. CDR3 nucleotide sequence: TGTGCCAGCAGTAGGGGTTGGCGGGGGCTCACCGGGGAGCTGTTTTTT. It is translated as CASSRGWRGLTGELFF.